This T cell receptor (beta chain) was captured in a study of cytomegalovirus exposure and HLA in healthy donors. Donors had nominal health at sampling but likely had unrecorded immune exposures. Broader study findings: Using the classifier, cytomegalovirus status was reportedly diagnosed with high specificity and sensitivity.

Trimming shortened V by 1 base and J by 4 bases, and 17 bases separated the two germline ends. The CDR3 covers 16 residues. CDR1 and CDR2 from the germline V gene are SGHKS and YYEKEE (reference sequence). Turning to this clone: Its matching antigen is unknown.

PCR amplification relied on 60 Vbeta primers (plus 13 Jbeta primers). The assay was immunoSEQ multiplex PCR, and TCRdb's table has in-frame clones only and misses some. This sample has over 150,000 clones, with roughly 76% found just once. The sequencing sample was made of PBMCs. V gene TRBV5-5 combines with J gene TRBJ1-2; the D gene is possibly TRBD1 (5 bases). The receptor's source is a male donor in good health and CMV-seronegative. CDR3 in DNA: TGTGCCAGCAGCTTGAGGGGAATCTCCTCTAGCTATGGCTACACCTTC. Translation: CASSLRGISSSYGYTF.